Listed below are T cell receptor beta chains from one sample, sequenced in a study of vaccination effects on CD4 cells after COVID-19. Repertoires were generated with immunoSEQ multiplex PCR, while TCRdb's copy carries only in-frame clones and drops some. Of about 45,000 clones in the sample, roughly four fifths are singletons; the top ten hold roughly 29%. For these receptors, no antigen is known. The sample consisted of CD4+ T cells from PBMCs cultured with a peptide pool, taken before COVID-19 vaccination. These receptors originate from a human donor who had a prior SARS-CoV-2 infection. Both conserved end residues are part of each CDR3. Fields, in order: clone size, J gene, V gene, D gene, CDR3 DNA, CDR3 protein. A D gene is named only where the DNA matches it firmly. A row's size may be missing; if present it is once, few, many or a size class.

abundance: once
j_gene: TRBJ1-4
v_gene: TRBV19
d_gene: -
CDR3nt: TGTGCCAGTAGTATAGTGTGGCGACAAACTGATGAAAAACTGTTTTTT
CDR3aa: CASSIVWRQTDEKLFF

abundance: few
j_gene: TRBJ1-5
v_gene: TRBV6-1
d_gene: TRBD1
CDR3nt: TGTGCCAGCAGTGATACAGGGGGCGCCAATCAGCCCCAGCATTTT
CDR3aa: CASSDTGGANQPQHF

abundance: -
j_gene: TRBJ2-1
v_gene: TRBV27
d_gene: TRBD2
CDR3nt: TGTGCCAGCAGTTTTTTCGTACTAGCGGGGTCCTACAATGAGCAGTTCTTC
CDR3aa: CASSFFVLAGSYNEQFF

abundance: -
j_gene: TRBJ1-1
v_gene: TRBV11-3
d_gene: TRBD1
CDR3nt: TGTGCCAGCAGCTTAGGCGACAGGGTTGAAGCTTTCTTT
CDR3aa: CASSLGDRVEAFF

abundance: -
j_gene: TRBJ2-3
v_gene: TRBV11-2
d_gene: TRBD2
CDR3nt: TGTGCCAGCAGCTTAGGGCCACTAGCGGGAACAGATACGCAGTATTTT
CDR3aa: CASSLGPLAGTDTQYF

abundance: -
j_gene: TRBJ1-2
v_gene: TRBV27
d_gene: TRBD1
CDR3nt: TGTGCCAGCAGTTCATACCGGGACAGGTCGATTTATGGCTACACCTTC
CDR3aa: CASSSYRDRSIYGYTF

abundance: -
j_gene: TRBJ2-3
v_gene: TRBV29-1
d_gene: -
CDR3nt: TGCAGCGCCGGACATAGCACAGATACGCAGTATTTT
CDR3aa: CSAGHSTDTQYF

abundance: -
j_gene: TRBJ2-5
v_gene: TRBV24-1
d_gene: TRBD1
CDR3nt: TGTGCCACCAGTCCCTATGGGACAGGGGAAGAGACCCAGTACTTC
CDR3aa: CATSPYGTGEETQYF

abundance: -
j_gene: TRBJ2-6
v_gene: TRBV7-2
d_gene: -
CDR3nt: TGTGCCAGCAGCTTAGCCGCAGGGAGCAGCTTTAGCTCTGGGGCCAACGTCCTGACTTTC
CDR3aa: CASSLAAGSSFSSGANVLTF

abundance: few
j_gene: TRBJ1-4
v_gene: TRBV5-1
d_gene: TRBD1
CDR3nt: TGCGCCAGCAGCGTCGGACAGGGGACGGTAAAACTGTTTTTT
CDR3aa: CASSVGQGTVKLFF

abundance: -
j_gene: TRBJ1-2
v_gene: TRBV6-5
d_gene: -
CDR3nt: TGTGCCAGCTGGGGAAATTGGGACTATGGCTACACCTTC
CDR3aa: CASWGNWDYGYTF

abundance: -
j_gene: TRBJ2-1
v_gene: TRBV6-5
d_gene: -
CDR3nt: TGTGCCAGCAGTCTCAATGCATTGGGTAGTGAGCAGTTCTTC
CDR3aa: CASSLNALGSEQFF

abundance: -
j_gene: TRBJ2-7
v_gene: TRBV4-1
d_gene: TRBD1
CDR3nt: TGCGCCAGCAGCACCCGACAGGGGACCCTCTACGAGCAGTACTTC
CDR3aa: CASSTRQGTLYEQYF

abundance: once
j_gene: TRBJ1-5
v_gene: TRBV15
d_gene: TRBD1
CDR3nt: TGTGCCACCAGCACTCCGAGGGACAGGGGAGGCAATACCAATCAGCCCCAGCATTTT
CDR3aa: CATSTPRDRGGNTNQPQHF

abundance: few
j_gene: TRBJ1-4
v_gene: TRBV7-9
d_gene: -
CDR3nt: TGTGCCAGCAGCTTAGTACGGGAAAAACTGTTTTTT
CDR3aa: CASSLVREKLFF

abundance: -
j_gene: TRBJ2-3
v_gene: TRBV19
d_gene: -
CDR3nt: TGTGCCAGTGCCGGGACACAGGCGGATACGCAGTATTTT
CDR3aa: CASAGTQADTQYF

abundance: -
j_gene: TRBJ1-6
v_gene: TRBV5-1
d_gene: TRBD1
CDR3nt: TGCGCCAGCAGGGTGGGGACAGACACGAGTCTGTCCCTCCACTTT
CDR3aa: CASRVGTDTSLSLHF

abundance: -
j_gene: TRBJ1-1
v_gene: TRBV30
d_gene: -
CDR3nt: TGTGCCTGGAGTCCCCCCCAAGTTGACACTGAAGCTTTCTTT
CDR3aa: CAWSPPQVDTEAFF

abundance: -
j_gene: TRBJ2-5
v_gene: TRBV2
d_gene: -
CDR3nt: TGTGCCAGCAGCCAAAGGGGCCTGGGAGGAGAGACCCAGTACTTC
CDR3aa: CASSQRGLGGETQYF

abundance: -
j_gene: TRBJ1-3
v_gene: TRBV3-1/TRBV3-2
d_gene: TRBD1
CDR3nt: TGTGCCAGCAGCCTCGGGACAGCATCTGGAAACACCATATATTTT
CDR3aa: CASSLGTASGNTIYF

abundance: few
j_gene: TRBJ2-1
v_gene: TRBV20-1
d_gene: -
CDR3nt: TGCAGTGCTAGATCCATGGGTGTGCAGTTCTTC
CDR3aa: CSARSMGVQFF

abundance: once
j_gene: TRBJ2-7
v_gene: TRBV7-9
d_gene: TRBD1
CDR3nt: TGTGCCAGCAGCTCCCGGTACACCGGGACAGGGGTCTACGAGCAGTACTTC
CDR3aa: CASSSRYTGTGVYEQYF

abundance: -
j_gene: TRBJ2-2
v_gene: TRBV7-3
d_gene: -
CDR3nt: TGTGCCAGCAGCTGGGACACAGCGAACACCGGGGAGCTGTTTTTT
CDR3aa: CASSWDTANTGELFF

abundance: -
j_gene: TRBJ1-1
v_gene: TRBV9
d_gene: TRBD1
CDR3nt: TGTGCCAGCAGTGTAACAGGGGGCACTGAAGCTTTCTTT
CDR3aa: CASSVTGGTEAFF

abundance: -
j_gene: TRBJ1-2
v_gene: TRBV5-4
d_gene: -
CDR3nt: TGTGCCAGCAGCTCTAACTATGGCTACACCTTC
CDR3aa: CASSSNYGYTF

abundance: -
j_gene: TRBJ2-3
v_gene: TRBV7-9
d_gene: TRBD2
CDR3nt: TGTGCCAGCAGCTTATATTATAGCCTAGCGGGATTAGATACGCAGTATTTT
CDR3aa: CASSLYYSLAGLDTQYF

abundance: -
j_gene: TRBJ1-2
v_gene: TRBV5-5
d_gene: -
CDR3nt: TGTGCCAGCAGCTTGCGCCAGGGCGAGTATGGCTACACCTTC
CDR3aa: CASSLRQGEYGYTF

abundance: -
j_gene: TRBJ2-7
v_gene: TRBV2
d_gene: -
CDR3nt: TGTGCCAGCAGTGGATGGACAGCCTCCTACGAGCAGTACTTC
CDR3aa: CASSGWTASYEQYF

abundance: few
j_gene: TRBJ2-1
v_gene: TRBV5-1
d_gene: TRBD1
CDR3nt: TGCGCCAGCAGCTCATCTTACCGGGACAGGGTTGTCTTC
CDR3aa: CASSSSYRDRVVF

abundance: once
j_gene: TRBJ2-7
v_gene: TRBV2
d_gene: -
CDR3nt: TGTGCCAGCAGTTGGTCGTACGAGGGCGAGCAGTACTTC
CDR3aa: CASSWSYEGEQYF

abundance: few
j_gene: TRBJ2-3
v_gene: TRBV6-4
d_gene: TRBD2
CDR3nt: TGTGCCAGCAGCTCCGGACTAGCGGGAAGTGATACGCAGTATTTT
CDR3aa: CASSSGLAGSDTQYF

abundance: -
j_gene: TRBJ2-7
v_gene: TRBV3-1/TRBV3-2
d_gene: TRBD2
CDR3nt: TGTGCCAGCAGCCAAGCGGGACTAGCGTCTTACGAGCAGTACTTC
CDR3aa: CASSQAGLASYEQYF

abundance: -
j_gene: TRBJ2-4
v_gene: TRBV5-4
d_gene: -
CDR3nt: TGTGCCAGCAGCTCAGCGGTTCAAAACATTCAGTACTTC
CDR3aa: CASSSAVQNIQYF

abundance: -
j_gene: TRBJ2-3
v_gene: TRBV24-1
d_gene: TRBD2
CDR3nt: TGTGCCACCAGTGATCCGGGACTAGCGGGGGACACAGATACGCAGTATTTT
CDR3aa: CATSDPGLAGDTDTQYF

abundance: -
j_gene: TRBJ1-2
v_gene: TRBV28
d_gene: -
CDR3nt: TGTGCCAGCAGCCTGGGGGCAGGGGACCTATCCTATGGCTACACCTTC
CDR3aa: CASSLGAGDLSYGYTF

abundance: once
j_gene: TRBJ2-5
v_gene: TRBV20-1
d_gene: -
CDR3nt: TGCAGTGCGGTCAGACAAGAGACCCAGTACTTC
CDR3aa: CSAVRQETQYF

abundance: -
j_gene: TRBJ2-5
v_gene: TRBV30
d_gene: -
CDR3nt: TGTGCCTGGAGTGTACAGTTTGAGACCCAGTACTTC
CDR3aa: CAWSVQFETQYF

abundance: -
j_gene: TRBJ1-1
v_gene: TRBV6-5
d_gene: -
CDR3nt: TGTGCCAGCCGTCATCGGGGGTCTGCTTTCTTT
CDR3aa: CASRHRGSAFF

abundance: -
j_gene: TRBJ2-3
v_gene: TRBV30
d_gene: -
CDR3nt: TGTGCCTGGAGTCGCGGAATGGGCACAGATACGCAGTATTTT
CDR3aa: CAWSRGMGTDTQYF

abundance: -
j_gene: TRBJ1-5
v_gene: TRBV4-2
d_gene: TRBD1
CDR3nt: TGTGCCAGCAGTCATAAACAGGGGGAGGATCAGCCCCAGCATTTT
CDR3aa: CASSHKQGEDQPQHF

abundance: -
j_gene: TRBJ2-3
v_gene: TRBV6-6
d_gene: TRBD2
CDR3nt: TGTGCCAGCATTCGGCTAGCGGGGGGGCTTGGTACAGATACGCAGTATTTT
CDR3aa: CASIRLAGGLGTDTQYF